These 21 T cell receptor beta chains share one sample of origin, sequenced in a study of control samples from healthy donors and cancer patients. The repertoire was sequenced with immunoSEQ multiplex PCR; TCRdb's copy has only in-frame clones and lacks some. The sample carries over 150,000 clones, 90% recorded once. Sequenced material: blood. The receptor source for this set is a woman aged 50 to 60 in good health.

The chain is built from TRBV27 and TRBJ2-4, with 7 bases identical to TRBD1. J gave up 1 base and V 5 bases, and 17 bases lay outside the gene matches. Germline lookup yields CDR1 MNHEY and CDR2 SMNVEV (reference sequence). This CDR3 region has 19 residues. CDR3 coding DNA: TGTGCCAGCAGTCCAGACAGGGAAGGGTCTCCCCGGGCCAAAAACATTCAGTACTTC. As protein: CASSPDREGSPRAKNIQYF.

The chain employs TRBV7-2 and TRBJ1-2, with a tentative D call TRBD1 (5 bases). The CDR3 extends over 15 amino acids. In germline, CDR1 is SGHTA, CDR2 FQGNSA. Trimming shortened V by 5 bases and J by 2 bases, and 15 bases separated the two germline ends. This chain's CDR3 is CASSPGKGLNYGYTF. In DNA, the CDR3 is TGTGCCAGCAGCCCGGGTAAGGGGTTGAACTATGGCTACACCTTC.

The chain joins TRBV7-2 to TRBJ2-3; 11 nucleotides line up with TRBD2. This CDR3 has 16 residues. With V trimmed by 3 bases and J by 1 base, 3 bases remained unmatched. Germline lookup yields CDR1 SGHTA and CDR2 FQGNSA. The CDR3 bases are TGTGCCAGCAGCTTTACTAGCGGGGGTGGCACAGATACGCAGTATTTT. It yields the protein CASSFTSGGGTDTQYF.

The chain joins TRBV19 to TRBJ2-3, with D possibly being TRBD2 (6 bases). V was cut by 6 bases and J by 4 bases, with 14 bases left in between. The CDR3 is 14 amino acids. Germline CDR1 is LNHDA and CDR2 is SQIVND (reference sequence). The CDR3 reads CASRLSWGADTQYF. The CDR3 DNA sequence: TGTGCCAGTAGACTGTCGTGGGGGGCAGATACGCAGTATTTT.

The chain is built from TRBV18 and TRBJ1-2; 10 bases agree with TRBD1. CDR1 and CDR2 (germline): KGHSH, LQKENI. The trim removed 3 bases at V and 4 bases at J, leaving 5 bases unmatched. The CDR3 is 15 residues long. CDR3 in amino acids: CASSPGQGISYGYTF. In nucleotides, the CDR3 is TGTGCCAGCTCACCGGGACAGGGGATATCCTATGGCTACACCTTC.

The chain uses TRBV6-2 or TRBV6-3 and TRBJ1-5; 7 bases agree with TRBD1. This CDR3 comprises 16 residues. V lost 8 bases, J lost 1 base, and 11 bases stayed unmatched. Germline-derived CDR1 and CDR2 are MNHEY and SVGEGT. The CDR3 nucleotides read TGTGCCAGCGGTTGGGGGACAGCACTAAGCAATCAGCCCCAGCATTTT. It translates to CASGWGTALSNQPQHF.

A word on this clone: Distinct nucleotide sequences in the sample also encode this CDR3. The CDR3 nucleotides read TGCGCCAGCAGCTTGGGGACAGGGGGCAGTTTGAGCTCTGGAAACACCATATATTTT. Residues: CASSLGTGGSLSSGNTIYF. The chain carries TRBV5-1 and TRBJ1-3; TRBD1 matches at 11 bases. Germline loops: CDR1 SGHRS, CDR2 YFSETQ. V shed 0 bases and J 0 bases; nucleotides not matched to a gene: 8. This CDR3 has 19 amino acids.

The chain is built from TRBV6-2 or TRBV6-3 and TRBJ1-1; 9 positions agree with TRBD1. V shed 6 bases and J 1 base; nucleotides not matched to a gene: 9. This CDR3 is 16 amino acids long. CDR1 and CDR2 (germline): MNHEY, SVGEGT. CDR3 sequence: CASSDGTGTPNTEAFF. The CDR3, as DNA: TGTGCCAGCAGCGACGGGACAGGGACGCCGAACACTGAAGCTTTCTTT.

The V call is TRBV27, the J call TRBJ2-5; 9 nucleotides match TRBD1. This CDR3 spans 14 amino acids. From germline, CDR1 is MNHEY and CDR2 SMNVEV (reference sequence). With V trimmed by 8 bases and J by 4 bases, 8 bases remained unmatched. The CDR3 sequence: CASGDRGNAETQYF. The CDR3 coding sequence is TGTGCCAGCGGTGACAGGGGGAATGCAGAGACCCAGTACTTC.

The J gene is TRBJ1-5, the V gene TRBV19, with D maybe TRBD1 (6 bases). V dropped 9 bases and J dropped 0 bases, with 24 bases sitting between them. Germline V gene sequence: CDR1 LNHDA, CDR2 SQIVND (reference sequence). CDR3 size: 18 residues. The CDR3 is CASLPEGVGPYSNQPQHF. Here the CDR3 DNA reads TGTGCCAGCCTTCCGGAGGGGGTAGGACCATATAGCAATCAGCCCCAGCATTTT.

In DNA form, the CDR3 reads TGTGCCAGCAGTTTGTCCTCCTGGGGGCCGCTAGACGAGCAGTACTTC. Translated: CASSLSSWGPLDEQYF. The chain couples TRBV27 to TRBJ2-7; D is possibly TRBD1 (6 bases). With 3 bases removed from V and 5 bases from J, the gap between germline ends came to 20 bases. This CDR3 contains 16 residues. Germline loops: CDR1 MNHEY, CDR2 SMNVEV (reference sequence).

The rearrangement links TRBV28 to TRBJ1-3; 8 bases agree with TRBD1. The junction had 4 bases not matched to a gene; V was cut back by 3 bases and J by 6 bases. The CDR3 has 14 residues. Germline CDR1 reads MDHEN; CDR2 reads SYDVKM. The CDR3 coding sequence is TGTGCCAGCAGTTTTTCGGACAGGGCAAACACCATATATTTT. Its protein product is CASSFSDRANTIYF.

V gene TRBV6-5 combines with J gene TRBJ1-1; 7 nucleotides line up with TRBD1. V lost 5 bases, J lost 6 bases, and 9 bases stayed unmatched. This CDR3 region has 14 residues. Germline CDR1 is MNHEY and CDR2 is SVGAGI. The DNA of the CDR3 is TGTGCCAGCAGTAATTTACAGGGGTGGGCTGAAGCTTTCTTT. This codes for CASSNLQGWAEAFF.

This rearrangement joins TRBV7-9 to TRBJ2-7; tentative D call: TRBD2 (7 bases). V shed 5 bases and J shed 3 bases, with 14 bases lying between them. Germline lookup yields CDR1 SEHNR and CDR2 FQNEAQ (reference sequence). The CDR3 covers 14 residues. The CDR3 sequence is CASSARGAGYEQYF. DNA for the CDR3: TGTGCCAGCAGCGCACGGGGGGCGGGCTACGAGCAGTACTTC.

The J gene is TRBJ2-7, the V gene TRBV7-2, with TRBD1 as a possible D gene (5 bases). In germline, CDR1 is SGHTA, CDR2 FQGNSA. V was trimmed by 1 base and J by 5 bases, leaving 9 bases between them. CDR3 size: 13 residues. This CDR3 is CASSLDRPNEQYF. CDR3 nucleotide sequence: TGTGCCAGCAGCTTAGACAGGCCAAACGAGCAGTACTTC.

V usage is TRBV6-2 or TRBV6-3 and J usage is TRBJ2-7, with D unresolved. CDR3 length: 15 residues. Trimming removed 1 base from V and 2 bases from J, with 12 bases in between. In germline, CDR1 is MNHEY, CDR2 SVGEGT. In nucleotides, the CDR3 is TGTGCCAGCAGTTACTTTGGACGAGGAACCTACGAGCAGTACTTC. Translation gives CASSYFGRGTYEQYF.

This clone occurred once. In DNA form, the CDR3 reads TGTGCCATCAGTGATAGAATTCACGGACAGGGTAGAAGCACAGATACGCAGTATTTT. Residues: CAISDRIHGQGRSTDTQYF. The chain is built from TRBV10-3 and TRBJ2-3; 8 positions match TRBD1. V was pared by 3 bases and J by 0 bases, with 14 bases of the junction left unmatched. The germline V gene encodes CDR1 ENHRY and CDR2 SYGVKD. This CDR3 spans 19 amino acids.

This clone was seen only a few times. The rearrangement uses TRBV5-4 and TRBJ1-1, with D unclear. Trimming left V 0 bases short and J 4 bases short, with 4 bases between. CDR1 is SGHNT and CDR2 is YYREEE in the germline V gene (reference sequence). The CDR3 has 12 residues. The CDR3 DNA sequence: TGTGCCAGCAGCTTGGAGGGCACTGAAGCTTTCTTT. Protein sequence: CASSLEGTEAFF.

This clone was seen just once. The chain uses TRBV5-5 and TRBJ1-3; tentative D call: TRBD1 (5 bases). Germline values: CDR1 SGHKS, CDR2 YYEKEE (reference sequence). The CDR3 spans 15 residues. Trimming stripped 0 bases from V and 9 bases from J, with 16 bases between. The CDR3 coding sequence is TGTGCCAGCAGCTTGGATTTCAGTTCGGGGGGCACCATATATTTT. It yields the protein CASSLDFSSGGTIYF.

The rearrangement joins TRBV18 to TRBJ1-4, with 9 bases aligning to TRBD1. This CDR3 is 15 amino acids long. The J segment lost 6 bases and the V segment lost 4 bases, leaving 6 bases of the junction unmatched. Germline loops: CDR1 KGHSH, CDR2 LQKENI. CDR3 in amino acids: CASSRTGQGYEKLFF. The DNA of the CDR3 is TGTGCCAGCTCACGGACGGGACAGGGATATGAAAAACTGTTTTTT.

The V gene is TRBV15, the J gene TRBJ1-1; a possible D gene is TRBD1 (5 bases). V was pared by 1 base and J by 2 bases, with 8 bases between. This CDR3 is built from 14 residues. From germline, CDR1 is LNHNV and CDR2 YYDKDF (reference sequence). DNA of the CDR3: TGTGCCACCAGCAGAGGGGGGGGAAACACTGAAGCTTTCTTT. This sequence encodes CATSRGGGNTEAFF.